The source of this T cell receptor beta chain is a study of OX40 agonist ivuxolimab in advanced cancers. At the level of the study: Two patients with cutaneous melanoma and one with hepatocellular carcinoma, three in total, showed partial responses. Study findings and constraints: CD4+ and CD8+ T cells in blood underwent clonal expansion by week 6 at 0.1 to 3.0 mg/kg.

Points on this clone: Its antigen is unknown.

This table comes from immunoSEQ multiplex PCR, and its TCRdb copy is limited to in-frame clones, with some not included. The sample lists fewer than 85,000 clones, 90% occurring once. This clonotype was obtained from an adult with an advanced solid tumor such as melanoma, head and neck, liver or kidney cancer. The sample was CD4+ or CD8+ T cells sorted from blood, taken in a trial of the OX40 agonist ivuxolimab.

This chain's CDR3 is CASSLDSSTDTQYF. The DNA of the CDR3 is TGTGCCAGCAGCTTAGACAGTAGCACAGATACGCAGTATTTT. This chain uses TRBV7-3 with TRBJ2-3; perhaps TRBD1 as D (5 bases). CDR3 length: 14 amino acids. Germline loops: CDR1 SGHTA, CDR2 FQGTGA. Trimming removed 2 bases from V and 0 bases from J, with 6 bases in between.